Listed here is a single T cell receptor beta chain. Researchers amplified the TCR beta CDR3 regions from RNA transcripts. HTBI primers were employed in a first-round RT-PCR of the TCR CDR3. Each CDR3 protein is one row after TCRdb ran MiXCR on the multiplex PCR reads. The sample includes over 700,000 distinct CDR3 sequences, around 39% of them seen just once. The CDR3 has 17 residues. V was pared by 5 bases and J by 0 bases, with 11 bases of the junction left unmatched. The data were taken from a study of T cells in Graves' hyperthyroidism and ophthalmopathy. The gene calls are TRBV12-3 or TRBV12-4 and TRBJ2-7; TRBD1 matches 9 bases. This TCR was sampled from a man between 18 and 35 years old with Graves' hyperthyroidism. Sequenced sample: blood. The CDR3 coding sequence is TGTGCCAGCAGTCCTCATCCGGGACAGGGATTCTCCTACGAGCAGTACTTC. This translates into CASSPHPGQGFSYEQYF.